This T cell receptor beta chain was obtained from a study of shared clonotypes between healthy human individuals. For the study at large: Aged 18 to 49, the donors were a couple of women and three men.

Sequencing was performed with immunoSEQ multiplex PCR; in TCRdb, only in-frame clones are kept and a portion is missing. The sample shows 2 million to 3 million clones, 80% to 95% of them seen only once. The sample holds a few counts of this clone. The antigen is not known. Germline V gene sequence: CDR1 MNHEY, CDR2 SVGAGI. Trimming removed 7 bases at V and 1 base at J, with 13 bases between. There are 14 residues in the CDR3. Overall study results and limits: Owing to a small donor count, the genetic and exposure-history diversity represented was limited.

The material sequenced was naive CD4+ T cells from PBMCs. Specified subset: CD45RA+ positively selected. This sequence originates from a man aged 18-30 years in good health. Some clones in this sample may be carry-over from other donors' samples. The chain couples TRBV6-5 to TRBJ1-1; tentative D call: TRBD1 (6 bases). The chain's CDR3 is CASTAGQPNTEAFF. The CDR3 bases are TGTGCCAGCACCGCTGGACAGCCGAACACTGAAGCTTTCTTT.